These 22 T cell receptor beta chains originate from one sample sequenced in a study of T-cell reconstitution after alpha-beta-depleted transplantation in children. Unique molecular identifiers featured in how the TCRbeta library was prepared. TCRdb reprocessed the PCR reads via MiXCR and lists one record per CDR3 protein. The sample shows 300,000 to 350,000 distinct CDR3 sequences, 20% to 30% of them seen only once. Sequencing was performed on PBMCs, mostly from graft donor cells, taken 180 days after TCRalphabeta/CD19-depleted stem cell transplant. Receptor source: a male patient aged 10 to 17 who had a stem cell transplant for acute lymphoblastic leukemia, so the T cells may come from the graft donor.

This clonotype came up a few times. This chain connects TRBV4-2 to TRBJ1-4; no clear D gene. With 0 bases removed from V and 7 bases from J, the gap between germline ends came to 9 bases. The CDR3 sequence is 14 residues long. Germline V gene sequence: CDR1 LGHNA, CDR2 YNFKEQ. DNA for the CDR3: TGTGCCAGCAGCCAAGATAACCTGCCTGAAAAACTGTTTTTT. Its translation is CASSQDNLPEKLFF.

This clonotype has a handful of counts. This sequence joins TRBV4-1 and TRBJ2-7, with D maybe TRBD2 (5 bases). This CDR3 is 15 amino acids long. The germline V gene has CDR1 MGHRA and CDR2 YSYEKL. Trimming left V 4 bases short and J 2 bases short, with 15 bases between. CDR3 in DNA: TGCGCCAGCAGCCTACTCACAAGCGGTGCCTACGAGCAGTACTTC. This codes for CASSLLTSGAYEQYF.

In this sample, this clonotype turned up many times. The chain couples TRBV5-1 to TRBJ2-7, with D uncertain. The germline CDR1 and CDR2 sequences are SGHRS and YFSETQ. This CDR3 is 14 amino acids long. V shed 1 base and J shed 0 bases, with 8 bases lying between them. Here the CDR3 reads CASSLSQSSYEQYF. DNA for the CDR3: TGCGCCAGCAGCTTGAGCCAGAGCTCCTACGAGCAGTACTTC.

This clonotype was picked up a small number of times. The chain carries TRBV6-1 and TRBJ1-1; D is undetermined. Germline V gene lookup returns CDR1 MNHNS and CDR2 SASEGT. The CDR3 has 13 amino acids. The ends were cut back, 1 base at V and 4 bases at J, with 7 bases in the middle. CDR3: CASSEEGLTEAFF. The DNA of the CDR3 is TGTGCCAGCAGTGAAGAGGGTCTCACTGAAGCTTTCTTT.

The chain is built from TRBV3-1 and TRBJ2-1; 7 bases fit TRBD2. Germline lookup yields CDR1 LGHDT and CDR2 YNNKEL (reference sequence). The CDR3 has 17 residues. The V segment lost 0 bases and the J segment 3 bases; nucleotides outside the gene matches: 8. The CDR3 reads CASSQDLGGRGYNEQFF. The DNA of the CDR3 is TGTGCCAGCAGCCAAGATCTCGGCGGGAGAGGCTACAATGAGCAGTTCTTC.

This clonotype came up once. The chain couples TRBV18 to TRBJ1-4; D ambiguous. CDR3 length equals 13 residues. V lost 3 bases, J lost 8 bases, and 10 bases lay in between. From germline, CDR1 is KGHSH and CDR2 LQKENI. The CDR3 loop reads CASSPRVLEKLFF. CDR3 nucleotides: TGTGCCAGCTCACCTAGGGTGTTAGAAAAACTGTTTTTT.

The DNA of the CDR3 is TGTGCCACAGCGGACAGGGTTATGGGGACCACTGAAGCTTTCTTT. Translation: CATADRVMGTTEAFF. This chain joins TRBV6-1 and TRBJ1-1; 8 bases align to TRBD1. The CDR3 is 15 amino acids. The junction had 14 bases not matched to a gene; V was cut back by 10 bases and J by 4 bases. The V gene's germline CDR1 is MNHNS and CDR2 SASEGT.

This clonotype was detected a few times. J is TRBJ2-7 and V is TRBV7-3; D not certain. The V gene lost 2 bases and the J gene lost 4 bases, with 12 bases spanning the gap. The V gene's germline CDR1 is SGHTA and CDR2 FQGTGA. The CDR3 sequence is 14 residues long. CDR3 in DNA: TGTGCCAGCAGCTTAGGCGTCCCCGGTTACGAGCAGTACTTC. Its translation: CASSLGVPGYEQYF. The complete variable domain, with remaining parts taken from reference TRBV7-3 and TRBJ2-7, reads GAGVSQTPSNKVTEKGKYVELRCDPISGHTALYWYRQSLGQGPEFLIYFQGTGAADDSGLPNDRFFAVRPEGSVSTLKIQRTERGDSAVYLCASSLGVPGYEQYFGPGTRLTVT.

This rearrangement joins TRBV7-2 to TRBJ2-1; weak D call: TRBD2 (5 bases). CDR1 SGHTA and CDR2 FQGNSA come from the germline V gene. The CDR3 length is 15 residues. Trimming removed 5 bases at V and 4 bases at J, with 15 bases between. The CDR3 DNA reads as TGTGCCAGCAGCCCCGGACTTAGCCCTTACAATGAGCAGTTCTTC. Translating gives CASSPGLSPYNEQFF.

This sequence joins TRBV5-6 and TRBJ2-5, with a tentative D call TRBD1 (6 bases). In germline, CDR1 is SGHDT, CDR2 YYEEEE. The CDR3 sequence is 14 residues long. The V and J ends lost 2 bases and 4 bases respectively, with 12 bases between them. The CDR3 loop is CASSFGTRGETQYF. In DNA form, the CDR3 reads TGTGCCAGCAGCTTCGGGACAAGGGGAGAGACCCAGTACTTC. Filled out from reference TRBV5-6 and TRBJ2-5, the complete variable domain reads DAGVTQSPTHLIKTRGQQVTLRCSPKSGHDTVSWYQQALGQGPQFIFQYYEEEERQRGNFPDRFSGHQFPNYSSELNVNALLLGDSALYLCASSFGTRGETQYFGPGTRLLVL.

The chain couples TRBV20-1 to TRBJ2-3, with D uncertain. CDR1 DFQATT and CDR2 SNEGSKA come from the germline V gene (reference sequence). V shed 0 bases and J shed 4 bases, with 23 bases lying between them. CDR3 length equals 18 residues. The CDR3 region has the DNA TGCAGTGCTAGAGATCGGCTCTTCCTGGAGCCCCCCTCAGATACGCAGTATTTT. Protein: CSARDRLFLEPPSDTQYF.

The chain carries TRBV2 and TRBJ2-3, with 13 positions matching TRBD2. This CDR3 has 18 amino acids. Germline CDR1 is SNHLY and CDR2 is FYNNEI. V shed 10 bases and J 4 bases; nucleotides not matched to a gene: 17. This chain's CDR3 is CAISGTSGTYSGSDTQYF. CDR3 bases: TGTGCCATCAGCGGGACTAGCGGGACCTATTCGGGGTCAGATACGCAGTATTTT.

This clonotype was detected only a few times. This chain joins TRBV3-1 and TRBJ2-1; TRBD1 agrees at 9 bases. The CDR3 loop spans 15 amino acids. Germline V gene sequence: CDR1 LGHDT, CDR2 YNNKEL (reference sequence). V shed 8 bases, J shed 7 bases, and the junction held 12 bases outside the gene matches. CDR3 residues: CASGGGQGMMNEQFF. Here the CDR3 DNA reads TGTGCCAGCGGGGGGGGACAGGGAATGATGAATGAGCAGTTCTTC.

The chain joins TRBV7-9 to TRBJ2-1, with D unclear. CDR1 is SEHNR, CDR2 FQNEAQ, per germline (reference sequence). The V gene lost 8 bases and the J gene lost 15 bases, with 23 bases spanning the gap. This CDR3 has 13 amino acids. The CDR3 reads CASPDASEVVGFF. In nucleotides, the CDR3 is TGTGCCAGCCCCGACGCCAGCGAAGTCGTCGGGTTCTTC.

This clonotype was seen a handful of times. This rearrangement joins TRBV7-9 to TRBJ1-1; D ambiguous. Trimming shortened V by 2 bases and J by 1 base, and 5 bases separated the two germline ends. The CDR3 is 13 residues long. The V gene's germline CDR1 is SEHNR and CDR2 FQNEAQ (reference sequence). For the CDR3, the DNA is TGTGCCAGCAGCTTACCAGCGAACACTGAAGCTTTCTTT. Translating it yields CASSLPANTEAFF. The complete variable domain, with remaining parts taken from reference TRBV7-9 and TRBJ1-1, reads DTGVSQNPRHKITKRGQNVTFRCDPISEHNRLYWYRQTLGQGPEFLTYFQNEAQLEKSRLLSDRFSAERPKGSFSTLEIQRTEQGDSAMYLCASSLPANTEAFFGQGTRLTVV.

On this clonotype itself: The junction and the germline gene differ at one end; a read error may be behind it. The chain combines TRBV6-1 with TRBJ2-1, with 9 bases matching TRBD2. Germline V lookup: CDR1 MNHNS, CDR2 SASEGT. The CDR3 runs to 13 residues. The CDR3 sequence is CASSPREGKWMIF. The CDR3 bases are TGTGCCAGCAGTCCGCGGGAGGGTAAGTGGATGATCTTC.

CDR3 region: CASSHRRVEYGYTF. CDR3 sequence (DNA): TGTGCCAGCAGCCATAGGCGGGTCGAGTATGGCTACACCTTC. J is TRBJ1-2 and V is TRBV7-8; D not resolved. The CDR3 contains 14 residues. V was clipped by 5 bases and J by 5 bases, with 15 bases between them. Germline V gene data show CDR1 as SGHVS and CDR2 as FQNEAQ.

This clonotype was seen only a few times. This chain connects TRBV6-5 to TRBJ2-1; D is uncertain. V dropped 7 bases and J dropped 5 bases, with 9 bases sitting between them. The germline CDR1 and CDR2 sequences are MNHEY and SVGAGI. CDR3 length equals 12 residues. CDR3 protein: CASKQVNNEQFF. The CDR3 region has the DNA TGTGCCAGCAAGCAGGTGAACAATGAGCAGTTCTTC.

The V gene is TRBV12-3 or TRBV12-4, the J gene TRBJ2-3; D is ambiguous. V was cut by 6 bases and J by 3 bases, with 10 bases left in between. This CDR3 has 13 residues. CDR3 loop: CASRHKTTDTQYF. The CDR3 DNA is TGTGCCAGCAGACATAAAACGACAGATACGCAGTATTTT.

Only a few counts were recorded for this clonotype. The chain links TRBV20-1 to TRBJ2-7; 13 bases align to TRBD2. This CDR3 has 17 residues. Germline CDR1 and CDR2: DFQATT and SNEGSKA (reference sequence). With V trimmed by 1 base and J by 4 bases, 10 bases remained unmatched. The CDR3 DNA reads as TGCAGTGCTAGAGCCGGGACTAGCGGGATTTCCCCGTACGAGCAGTACTTC. It is translated as CSARAGTSGISPYEQYF.

This sequence joins TRBV14 and TRBJ2-2; 8 bases fit TRBD1. Trimming at V came to 4 bases and at J to 8 bases, leaving 12 bases not matched to a gene. CDR3 size: 16 residues. The germline gives CDR1 SGHDN, CDR2 FVKESK. In DNA form, the CDR3 reads TGTGCCAGCAGCCCCCTTAGTCAGGGGGCCTTTGGGGAGCTGTTTTTT. It is translated as CASSPLSQGAFGELFF.

In this sample, this clonotype turned up many times. The rearrangement uses TRBV20-1 and TRBJ2-7, with D unclear. V was shortened by 3 bases and J by 7 bases, with 13 bases between the two germline ends. Germline CDR1 is DFQATT and CDR2 is SNEGSKA (reference sequence). The CDR3 covers 12 residues. The CDR3 loop is CSASSGPSEQYF. The CDR3 coding sequence is TGCAGTGCTAGCTCAGGACCGTCGGAGCAGTACTTC.